This TCR beta chain was recovered during a study of blood T cell repertoires in COVID-19. Study-wide background: Sites across the United States, Italy and Spain contributed samples from acute and convalescent COVID-19.

TCRdb's copy holds only in-frame clones and misses some; the assay was immunoSEQ multiplex PCR. The sample holds tens of thousands of clones; over 75% are singletons and the top ten take approximately 10%. Trimming cost V 2 bases and J 0 bases, with 16 bases left between them. This CDR3 contains 17 residues. Germline-derived CDR1 and CDR2 are LNHNV and YYDKDF (reference sequence). The sample was peripheral blood. The chain employs TRBV15 and TRBJ1-1, with unresolved D. The origin of this receptor is a woman older than 75 with active COVID-19. The CDR3 DNA sequence: TGTGCCACCAGCAGACAACGGGGAACGGCCGTGAACACTGAAGCTTTCTTT. This translates into CATSRQRGTAVNTEAFF.